A selection of T cell receptor beta chains follows, all from one sample in a study of cytomegalovirus exposure and HLA in healthy donors. Assay: immunoSEQ multiplex PCR; the TCRdb copy retains only in-frame clones and omits some. The sample has roughly 200,000 clones, 83% seen once. The source material was PBMCs. Every receptor here comes from a man aged 35-49 years in good health and CMV-seropositive. CDR3s include the opening cysteine and the closing phenylalanine or tryptophan. A D gene is named only where the DNA matches it firmly. Size tells how often a clone was seen (once, few, many) or the class of an expanded clone, and some rows leave it out.

CASSFSGTNEQYF,TGTGCCAGCAGCTTCAGCGGGACTAACGAGCAGTACTTC,TRBD2,.,TRBV7-3,TRBJ2-7
CASSFGSRTRGFF,TGTGCCAGCAGTTTCGGGAGCCGGACAAGAGGTTTCTTT,.,.,TRBV6-5,TRBJ1-1
CASENRGLPSTDTQYF,TGTGCCAGCGAGAACCGGGGACTACCAAGCACAGATACGCAGTATTTT,TRBD2,.,TRBV6-6,TRBJ2-3
CATSRDREVAEAFF,TGTGCCACCAGCAGGGACAGGGAGGTGGCTGAAGCTTTCTTT,TRBD1,.,TRBV15,TRBJ1-1
CASSQDLGGYGYTF,TGTGCCAGCAGCCAAGATTTGGGGGGCTATGGCTACACCTTC,.,.,TRBV14,TRBJ1-2
CATSRDLSTAYF,TGTGCCACCAGCAGAGATCTAAGTACTGCGTATTTT,.,.,TRBV15,TRBJ2-3
CASSPPGQGNTGELFF,TGCGCCAGCAGCCCGCCCGGACAGGGGAACACCGGGGAGCTGTTTTTT,TRBD1,.,TRBV5-1,TRBJ2-2
CASSLGSKIYEQYF,TGTGCCAGCAGCTTAGGTTCTAAGATCTACGAGCAGTACTTC,.,.,TRBV7-9,TRBJ2-7
CSSTLIGGYQPQHF,TGTTCCAGCACCCTGATTGGAGGGTATCAGCCCCAGCATTTT,.,.,TRBV7-9,TRBJ1-5
CASSFSRNSYEQYF,TGTGCCAGCAGTTTTAGCCGGAACTCCTACGAGCAGTACTTC,.,once,TRBV27,TRBJ2-7
CASSLAQYTEAFF,TGTGCCAGCAGCTTAGCCCAGTACACTGAAGCTTTCTTT,.,few,TRBV11-3,TRBJ1-1
CASSIGGPYGYTF,TGTGCCAGTAGTATCGGGGGGCCGTATGGCTACACCTTC,.,.,TRBV19,TRBJ1-2
CASERGYEQYF,TGTGCCAGCGAAAGGGGGTACGAGCAGTACTTC,.,.,TRBV6-1,TRBJ2-7
CASSSSGRVNEQYF,TGTGCCAGCAGCTCTAGCGGGAGAGTGAACGAGCAGTACTTC,TRBD2,once,TRBV7-2,TRBJ2-7
CASSSGQGGYGYTF,TGTGCCAGCAGCTCTGGACAGGGTGGCTATGGCTACACCTTC,TRBD1,.,TRBV11-1,TRBJ1-2
CASSQDRISPGELFF,TGCGCCAGCAGCCAGGACAGGATTAGCCCCGGGGAGCTGTTTTTT,TRBD1,.,TRBV4-1,TRBJ2-2
CAWSGSSGNTIYF,TGTGCCTGGAGTGGTAGCTCTGGAAACACCATATATTTT,.,once,TRBV30,TRBJ1-3
CASSGTSAYEQYF,TGTGCCAGCAGTGGGACTAGCGCCTACGAGCAGTACTTC,TRBD2,.,TRBV6-1,TRBJ2-7
CSVASREGYEQYF,TGCAGCGTTGCTTCGCGGGAGGGTTACGAGCAGTACTTC,TRBD2,.,TRBV29-1,TRBJ2-7
CASSQVHGQGLFNYGYTF,TGCGCCAGCAGCCAAGTCCACGGACAGGGGCTATTTAACTATGGCTACACCTTC,TRBD1,.,TRBV4-3,TRBJ1-2
CSVGGQGELFF,TGCAGCGTTGGAGGACAGGGTGAGCTGTTTTTT,TRBD1,once,TRBV29-1,TRBJ2-2
CAISDRLAGVPSYEQYF,TGTGCCATCAGTGATCGTCTAGCGGGAGTTCCCTCCTACGAGCAGTACTTC,TRBD2,.,TRBV10-3,TRBJ2-7
CASSTKGGEGEQYF,TGTGCCAGCTCAACAAAAGGGGGGGAAGGCGAGCAGTACTTC,.,.,TRBV18,TRBJ2-7
CASSIASGSNEQFF,TGTGCCAGTAGTATAGCTAGCGGGAGCAATGAGCAGTTCTTC,TRBD2,.,TRBV19,TRBJ2-1
CASSPIGLDSYNEQFF,TGTGCCAGCTCACCAATCGGGTTGGACTCCTACAATGAGCAGTTCTTC,.,.,TRBV18,TRBJ2-1
CASSLVTSGRAEETQYF,TGTGCCAGCAGCTTAGTGACTAGCGGGAGAGCGGAAGAGACCCAGTACTTC,TRBD2,once,TRBV7-6,TRBJ2-5
CASSYSGLLTDTQYF,TGTGCCAGCAGCTACAGCGGGTTGTTAACAGATACGCAGTATTTT,.,.,TRBV9,TRBJ2-3
CARNVRASGKEQFF,TGTGCCAGAAACGTACGGGCTAGCGGGAAAGAGCAGTTCTTC,TRBD2,.,TRBV2,TRBJ2-1
CASSPNREDTQYF,TGTGCCAGCTCACCGAACAGGGAAGATACGCAGTATTTT,.,.,TRBV18,TRBJ2-3
CASSLASGIGSPLHF,TGTGCCAGCAGCTTAGCGTCGGGAATAGGGTCACCCCTCCACTTT,.,.,TRBV7-8,TRBJ1-6
CASSKQGTEAFF,TGTGCCAGCAGCAAACAGGGAACTGAAGCTTTCTTT,.,.,TRBV27,TRBJ1-1
CASSRPGQGLTTEAFF,TGTGCCAGCAGCCGACCGGGACAGGGGCTGACCACCGAAGCTTTCTTT,TRBD1,.,TRBV11-2,TRBJ1-1
CASSLGGTGDYGYTF,TGCGCCAGCAGCCTGGGAGGGACAGGAGACTATGGCTACACCTTC,TRBD1,.,TRBV5-1,TRBJ1-2
CAISDTSSVSGNTIYF,TGTGCCATCAGTGACACTTCCTCCGTCTCTGGAAACACCATATATTTT,.,.,TRBV10-3,TRBJ1-3
CASRPGQGEETQYF,TGCGCCAGCAGACCCGGACAGGGGGAAGAGACCCAGTACTTC,TRBD1,.,TRBV10-1,TRBJ2-5
CASSLEGGGELFF,TGTGCCAGCAGCTTGGAAGGGGGCGGGGAGCTGTTTTTT,.,few,TRBV5-4,TRBJ2-2
CASSLAGSYNEQFF,TGTGCCAGCAGTCTAGCGGGCTCCTACAATGAGCAGTTCTTC,TRBD2,.,TRBV7-9,TRBJ2-1
CASSDSTGFVGYTF,TGTGCCAGCAGTGACTCTACAGGCTTTGTTGGCTACACCTTC,.,.,TRBV25-1,TRBJ1-2
CASSQLAGSGEQFF,TGCGCCAGCAGCCAACTAGCGGGAAGCGGTGAGCAGTTCTTC,TRBD2,.,TRBV4-3,TRBJ2-1
CATSREGGQYF,TGTGCCACCTCGCGGGAGGGGGGGCAGTATTTT,TRBD2,.,TRBV2,TRBJ2-3
CASSIRGPLLAGRFTDTQYF,TGTGCCAGTAGTATACGCGGCCCCCTACTAGCGGGACGATTTACAGATACGCAGTATTTT,TRBD2,.,TRBV19,TRBJ2-3
CASSLTSGRVSGNEQFF,TGTGCCAGCAGCTTAACAAGCGGGAGGGTCTCTGGCAATGAGCAGTTCTTC,TRBD2,few,TRBV7-3,TRBJ2-1
CASKGQGARGANVLTF,TGCGCCAGCAAGGGACAGGGGGCGAGGGGGGCCAACGTCCTGACTTTC,TRBD1,.,TRBV10-1,TRBJ2-6
CASSEALSGSPLHF,TGTGCCAGCAGTGAAGCGCTTTCGGGATCACCCCTCCACTTT,.,.,TRBV6-1,TRBJ1-6
CASGLGFSGYTF,TGTGCCAGCGGTTTAGGATTTAGCGGCTACACCTTC,.,.,TRBV27,TRBJ1-2
CASSLGPNEQYF,TGTGCCAGCAGCTTAGGGCCGAACGAGCAGTACTTC,.,.,TRBV28,TRBJ2-7
CASSFGTGVVNF,TGTGCCAGCAGCTTTGGGACAGGGGTTGTGAACTTC,TRBD1,.,TRBV5-6,TRBJ2-5
CASSYSRDRGYEQYF,TGTGCCAGCAGTTACTCGCGGGACAGGGGCTACGAGCAGTACTTC,TRBD1,.,TRBV6-5,TRBJ2-7